Presented here are 21 T cell receptor beta chains from one specimen sequenced in a study of T cell responses to AZD1222 COVID-19 vaccine. Assay used: immunoSEQ multiplex PCR; TCRdb lists only in-frame clones, some missing. The sample includes more than 150,000 clones, roughly 90% of them seen just once. The sequencing here drew on peripheral blood, taken 28 days after the second AZD1222 dose. Receptor source: an adult who received the AZD1222 COVID-19 vaccine.

This chain links TRBV19 with TRBJ2-1; D not resolved. This CDR3 comprises 11 residues. Trimming took off 6 bases at V and 6 bases at J, with 6 bases between the two ends. In germline, CDR1 is LNHDA, CDR2 SQIVND (reference sequence). The CDR3 here is CASSPGNEQFF. The DNA of the CDR3 is TGTGCCAGTAGCCCAGGCAATGAGCAGTTCTTC.

This chain connects TRBV2 to TRBJ2-7, with D unresolved. The germline gives CDR1 SNHLY, CDR2 FYNNEI. V lost 6 bases and J lost 4, with 10 bases in between. The CDR3 length is 12 residues. The CDR3 DNA is TGTGCCAGCAGACTAACAAGTTACGAGCAGTACTTC. Protein: CASRLTSYEQYF.

The chain uses TRBV2 and TRBJ1-2, with a weak D call TRBD1 (5 bases). Per germline, CDR1 SNHLY and CDR2 FYNNEI. V gave up 3 bases and J gave up 1 base, with 15 bases separating them. The CDR3 contains 16 residues. CDR3 in DNA: TGTGCCAGCAGTGAGGTCCGGGGGAGGGGTAACTATGGCTACACCTTC. As protein: CASSEVRGRGNYGYTF.

This clone was seen more than once but under ten times. The chain recombines TRBV25-1 with TRBJ1-3, with 7 nucleotides matching TRBD1. CDR1 and CDR2 (germline): MGHDK, SYGVNS. The CDR3 length is 13 residues. Trimming removed 6 bases from V and 7 bases from J; junction bases left unmatched: 6. CDR3 sequence: CASRVGGKNTIYF. The CDR3 DNA reads as TGTGCCAGCAGGGTAGGGGGCAAGAACACCATATATTTT.

V and J are TRBV7-9 and TRBJ1-5; possibly TRBD1 for D (5 bases). There are 15 residues in the CDR3. V shed 5 bases and J shed 1 base, with 12 bases lying between them. CDR1 SEHNR and CDR2 FQNEAQ come from the germline V gene (reference sequence). The CDR3 DNA follows: TGTGCCAGCAGCCCCTCGGGGCGAAGCAATCAGCCCCAGCATTTT. It translates to CASSPSGRSNQPQHF.

The DNA for the CDR3 is TGTGCCACCTTATCCGGACAGAATTCTTATGGCTACACCTTC. Amino acids: CATLSGQNSYGYTF. V and J are TRBV28 and TRBJ1-2; maybe TRBD1 (6 bases). V lost 10 bases to trimming and J lost 5 bases, with 20 bases between them. The length of the CDR3 is 14 residues. Per germline, CDR1 MDHEN and CDR2 SYDVKM.

Note on this clone: Other nucleotide sequences from this sample produce the same CDR3. In DNA, the CDR3 is TGTGCCAGCAGCTTAGGTCAGGGGGCTTACGAGCAGTACTTC. Protein product: CASSLGQGAYEQYF. V is TRBV7-2 and J is TRBJ2-7; 8 bases agree with TRBD1. The germline CDR1 and CDR2 sequences are SGHTA and FQGNSA. The CDR3 contains 14 residues. The ends lost 1 base at V and 4 bases at J; junction bases unmatched: 3.

V usage is TRBV27 and J usage is TRBJ2-1; 8 bases agree with TRBD2. Germline lookup yields CDR1 MNHEY and CDR2 SMNVEV (reference sequence). The CDR3 is 16 amino acids. Germline trimming cut 7 bases from V and 10 bases from J; bases unmatched to any gene: 18. The CDR3 DNA is TGTGCCAGCACCAAAGACTGGGTAGCGGGATATGACGAGCAGTTCTTC. This codes for CASTKDWVAGYDEQFF.

The CDR3 coding sequence is TGTGCCAGTAGTAAAAAAACGAACAGGGCCTTCCGAGGGGAAGAGCAGTACTTC. This encodes CASSKKTNRAFRGEEQYF. The chain couples TRBV19 to TRBJ2-7, with TRBD1 as a possible D gene (6 bases). The CDR3 sequence is 18 residues long. In germline, CDR1 is LNHDA, CDR2 SQIVND (reference sequence). V lost 4 bases and J lost 7, with 29 bases in between.

This rearrangement joins TRBV2 to TRBJ2-7; 11 positions agree with TRBD2. Germline V lookup: CDR1 SNHLY, CDR2 FYNNEI. The CDR3 is made up of 14 amino acids. Trimming at V came to 8 bases and at J to 3 bases, leaving 6 bases not matched to a gene. The CDR3 spells CASAGTSGFYEQYF. In DNA, the CDR3 is TGTGCCAGCGCAGGGACTAGCGGATTCTACGAGCAGTACTTC.

As regards this clone: Other DNA sequences in this sample translate to the same CDR3. The V and J genes are TRBV11-2 and TRBJ2-7; D remains unclear. Between the trimmed V and J ends, which lost 1 base and 7 bases, there was a span of 5 bases. This CDR3 spans 11 amino acids. CDR1 SGHAT and CDR2 FQNNGV come from the germline V gene. Here the CDR3 reads CASSLAGEQYF. The DNA of the CDR3 is TGTGCCAGCAGCTTAGCCGGGGAGCAGTACTTC.

The gene calls are TRBV10-2 and TRBJ2-7; TRBD1 agrees at 8 bases. V trimming: 0 bases; J trimming: 6 bases; junction bases outside the gene matches: 4. Germline CDR1 WSHSY, CDR2 SAAADI. The length of the CDR3 is 14 residues. CDR3 coding DNA: TGCGCCAGCAGTGAGTCCGGCACAGGGGGCGAGCAGTACTTC. Encoded protein: CASSESGTGGEQYF.

The J gene is TRBJ2-6, the V gene TRBV28, with D possibly TRBD1 on 6 matching bases. CDR1 is MDHEN, CDR2 SYDVKM, per germline. CDR3 length equals 18 residues. The V end was cut by 7 bases, the J end by 2 bases, with 21 bases between. In DNA, the CDR3 is TGTGCCAGCACCCCTCTGGGGGCAAGTGGTACTGGGGCCAACGTCCTGACTTTC. It encodes CASTPLGASGTGANVLTF.

The chain carries TRBV7-2 and TRBJ2-5; D possibly uses TRBD1 or TRBD2 (5 bases each). This CDR3 has 13 residues. V shed 5 bases and J shed 1 base, with 8 bases lying between them. Germline-derived CDR1 and CDR2 are SGHTA and FQGNSA. Here the CDR3 DNA reads TGTGCCAGCAGCACGGGGCCCCAAGAGACCCAGTACTTC. Translating gives CASSTGPQETQYF.

The chain recombines TRBV30 with TRBJ1-1; TRBD1 might be the D (5 bases). Germline-derived CDR1 and CDR2 are GTSNPN and SVGIG (reference sequence). CDR3 size: 11 residues. Trimming took 3 bases from V and 8 from J, leaving 10 bases between them. The CDR3 region has the DNA TGTGCCTGGAGGGGGGAGGGAGAAGCTTTCTTT. It is translated as CAWRGEGEAFF.

J is TRBJ2-7 and V is TRBV28, with 8 bases that match TRBD1. Germline CDR1 and CDR2: MDHEN and SYDVKM. CDR3 length equals 15 residues. V was pared by 8 bases and J by 7 bases, with 16 bases of the junction left unmatched. The CDR3 bases are TGTGCCAGCTCAGTCTTAGGCAGGGGGCCCGATGAGCAGTACTTC. As protein: CASSVLGRGPDEQYF.

The genes are TRBV11-2 and TRBJ1-2, with D hard to call. CDR3 length: 13 residues. V was pared by 0 bases and J by 8 bases, with 10 bases between. Per the germline V gene, CDR1 is SGHAT and CDR2 is FQNNGV. CDR3 protein: CASSLDEVMGYTF. DNA for the CDR3: TGTGCCAGCAGCTTAGACGAAGTAATGGGCTACACCTTC.

V usage is TRBV18 and J usage is TRBJ1-4; 7 bases fit TRBD1. J was trimmed by 6 bases and V by 2 bases; bases with no gene match: 9. The CDR3 contains 16 residues. Germline-derived CDR1 and CDR2 are KGHSH and LQKENI. Here the CDR3 reads CASSPVTGSQDEKLFF. The CDR3 bases are TGTGCCAGCTCACCAGTGACAGGGAGTCAGGATGAAAAACTGTTTTTT.

The chain is built from TRBV14 and TRBJ1-1; TRBD1 might be the D (6 bases). Trimming removed 3 bases at V and 1 base at J, with 12 bases between. The CDR3 contains 15 residues. Germline V gene sequence: CDR1 SGHDN, CDR2 FVKESK. Here the CDR3 DNA reads TGTGCCAGCAGCCAGGCCCGGACAGAGAACACTGAAGCTTTCTTT. Residues: CASSQARTENTEAFF.

V and J are TRBV6-2 or TRBV6-3 and TRBJ2-7; 10 positions agree with TRBD2. Germline CDR1 is MNHEY and CDR2 is SVGEGT. The CDR3 has 17 amino acids. Losses at the gene ends were 5 bases for V and 3 bases for J; bases not matched to a gene: 13. This chain's CDR3 is CASSHRTSGGPFYEQYF. The CDR3, as DNA: TGTGCCAGCAGTCATCGGACTAGCGGAGGGCCTTTCTACGAGCAGTACTTC.

The count of this clone is one. The chain has TRBV6-5 and TRBJ2-2; D remains ambiguous. Germline V lookup: CDR1 MNHEY, CDR2 SVGAGI. There are 12 residues in the CDR3. Trimming stripped 7 bases from V and 3 bases from J, with 6 bases between. In DNA form, the CDR3 reads TGTGCCAGCATCTCTTACACCGGGGAGCTGTTTTTT. Protein: CASISYTGELFF.